The T cell receptor (beta chain) described here comes from a study of graft-versus-host responses after intestinal transplantation. Overall study: Tacrolimus and steroids were given for around 3 years to all recipients after anti-thymocyte globulin induction.

V gave up 3 bases and J gave up 4 bases, with 9 bases separating them. Germline CDR1 reads SNHLY; CDR2 reads FYNNEI. This CDR3 contains 13 residues. The data were produced by immunoSEQ multiplex PCR, yet TCRdb's version contains in-frame clones alone and is incomplete. This repertoire shows about 120,000 clones, approximately 95% found once; its top ten account for over 2.5%. Comment on this clone: The antigen is undetermined.

The chain combines TRBV2 with TRBJ2-5; perhaps TRBD1 as D (6 bases). Material: unstimulated CD8+ T cells sorted from spleen or lymph node cells, obtained before intestinal transplant. This TCR was sampled from a human donor who received an intestinal transplant. Here the CDR3 reads CASSDVRGETQYF. The CDR3 nucleotides are TGTGCCAGCAGTGATGTCAGGGGAGAGACCCAGTACTTC. Combining the CDR3 with reference TRBV2 and TRBJ2-5 gives the whole variable domain EPEVTQTPSHQVTQMGQEVILRCVPISNHLYFYWYRQILGQKVEFLVSFYNNEISEKSEIFDDQFSVERPDGSNFTLKIRSTKLEDSAMYFCASSDVRGETQYFGPGTRLLVL.